This T cell receptor beta chain was sequenced during a study of a mutant IDH1 vaccine in newly diagnosed glioma. Comments on this clone: Its antigen is undetermined.

The time point denotes: week 5, during vaccination. Vaccine doses each comprised 300 ug of mutant IDH1 20-mer peptide, with topical imiquimod. Germline V gene lookup returns CDR1 MDHEN and CDR2 SYDVKM. J was trimmed by 8 bases and V by 5 bases; bases with no gene match: 11. The CDR3 runs 15 residues. Notes on the study in general: Pseudoprogression appears to have had no connection to changes in top peripheral T cell clonotypes.

Profiled with immunoSEQ multiplex PCR; TCRdb holds only in-frame clones, not every one. Of 75,000 to 80,000 clones in the sample, 90% to 95% are singletons; the top ten hold about 0.6%. The material was PBMCs, obtained from a glioma patient whose treatment included an IDH1 peptide vaccine. This clonotype was obtained from a woman aged 50 to 65 with glioma. The rearrangement joins TRBV28 to TRBJ1-4, with TRBD1 matching 7 bases. Written as DNA, the CDR3 is TGTGCCAGCAGTCCAGGGGGGCCGGTGAGAGAAAAACTGTTTTTT. This gives the protein CASSPGGPVREKLFF.